The 10 T cell receptor beta chains below all came from one sample that was sequenced in a study of cytomegalovirus exposure and HLA in healthy donors (TCRdb year 2017). Library preparation used the immunoSEQ multiplex PCR assay. A mixture of 60 forward primers for TCR Vbeta segments and 13 reverse primers for TCR Jbeta segments was used in the multiplex PCR. Held by TCRdb, this immuneACCESS table contains in-frame sequences only and omits some clones. Under half of the omission traces to an unresolved V gene where checked; the cause of the rest is unknown. A total of under 200,000 clones appear in this sample, roughly 89% of them only once. In total, the top ten clones hold 0.75% to 0.95% of the sample. The sequencing sample was made of PBMCs. The receptors shown here come from a woman younger than 45 in good health and CMV-seronegative.

The V call is TRBV19, the J call TRBJ1-1; D is uncertain. The CDR3 has 15 residues. The V gene lost 0 bases and the J gene lost 1 base, with 9 bases spanning the gap. Germline V gene data show CDR1 as LNHDA and CDR2 as SQIVND (reference sequence). CDR3 DNA sequence: TGTGCCAGTAGTATAGACCAGGCCCAGAACACTGAAGCTTTCTTT. Its protein product is CASSIDQAQNTEAFF.

Only a few counts were recorded for this clone. This chain links TRBV2 with TRBJ1-1, with a tentative D call TRBD1 (5 bases). Germline loops: CDR1 SNHLY, CDR2 FYNNEI. This CDR3 contains 15 residues. V lost 5 bases and J 4 bases, leaving 17 bases between the germline ends. CDR3 DNA sequence: TGTGCCAGCAGTCTAACTACCCCGGGGGTCACTGAAGCTTTCTTT. This sequence encodes CASSLTTPGVTEAFF.

The chain employs TRBV27 and TRBJ2-7; TRBD1 might be the D (5 bases). The CDR3 is made up of 13 amino acids. The V gene lost 3 bases and the J gene lost 3 bases, with 9 bases spanning the gap. Germline CDR1 MNHEY, CDR2 SMNVEV (reference sequence). The CDR3 spells CASSLSRDYEQYF. The CDR3, as DNA: TGTGCCAGCAGTTTGTCCAGGGACTACGAGCAGTACTTC.

The chain combines TRBV19 with TRBJ2-1, with D unresolved. The CDR3 has 18 amino acids. With 3 bases removed from V and 4 bases from J, the gap between germline ends came to 22 bases. Per germline, CDR1 LNHDA and CDR2 SQIVND (reference sequence). The CDR3 nucleotides are TGTGCCAGTAGTATTATACGTACTGCCGGTCGAAGATACAATGAGCAGTTCTTC. This sequence encodes CASSIIRTAGRRYNEQFF.

This clone was counted a single time. The CDR3, as DNA: TGTGCCAGAAGCTTAGGACACAAAGGGGGCAATCAGCCCCAGCATTTT. Its translation is CARSLGHKGGNQPQHF. The chain uses TRBV7-5 and TRBJ1-5; TRBD1 is taken as the D call from the table, unchecked against the DNA. TRBV7-5 counts as a pseudogene. The CDR3 is 16 residues long.

V gene TRBV28 combines with J gene TRBJ2-1, with 8 bases aligning to TRBD2. The V and J ends lost 6 bases and 4 bases, in that order; junction bases with no gene match: 8. The germline gives CDR1 MDHEN, CDR2 SYDVKM. The CDR3 sequence is 15 residues long. The CDR3 sequence is CASRGGGQEYNEQFF. The CDR3 DNA reads as TGTGCCAGCAGAGGCGGGGGGCAGGAATACAATGAGCAGTTCTTC.

V and J are TRBV5-1 and TRBJ1-5; maybe TRBD1 (6 bases). This CDR3 comprises 13 residues. Germline V CDR1 and CDR2: SGHRS, YFSETQ. Trimming stripped 0 bases from V and 6 bases from J, with 7 bases between. CDR3 sequence: CASSLGQAQPQHF. CDR3 nucleotides: TGCGCCAGCAGCTTGGGACAGGCTCAGCCCCAGCATTTT.

The chain couples TRBV19 to TRBJ1-1; D is unresolved. Looked up from germline, CDR1 is LNHDA and CDR2 is SQIVND (reference sequence). The CDR3 covers 13 residues. Between the trimmed V and J ends, which lost 8 bases and 1 base, there was a span of 11 bases. CDR3 region: CASRYIQNTEAFF. The CDR3 DNA reads TGTGCCAGTCGTTACATCCAGAACACTGAAGCTTTCTTT.

The J gene is TRBJ2-5, the V gene TRBV7-7, with 8 bases that match TRBD1. CDR1 and CDR2 from the germline V gene are SSHAT and FNYEAQ (reference sequence). The CDR3 is 12 residues long. Unmatched junction bases numbered 5, after V lost 5 bases and J lost 9 bases. Here the CDR3 reads CASSRDRGPQYF. The CDR3 DNA sequence: TGTGCCAGCAGCCGTGACAGGGGCCCCCAGTACTTC.

The rearrangement joins TRBV27 to TRBJ1-2; 8 nucleotides agree with TRBD1. The CDR3 runs to 16 residues. Germline V gene data show CDR1 as MNHEY and CDR2 as SMNVEV (reference sequence). The V and J ends lost 5 bases and 8 bases, in that order; junction bases with no gene match: 16. The CDR3, as DNA: TGTGCCAGCAGTCCCTGGACAGGGAGTCTCTATGGCGGCTACACCTTC. It specifies CASSPWTGSLYGGYTF.